This TCR beta chain was sequenced in a study of spatial heterogeneity in lung cancer. Study-level background: The average appearance count of each unique TCR and UMI combination in raw reads was more than eight. Study-level results: It was found that expanded intratumoral alpha and beta TCR counts tracked tumor mutation counts.

Germline V CDR1 and CDR2: LGHDT, YNNKEL (reference sequence). CDR3 length: 17 amino acids. The ends lost 0 bases at V and 5 bases at J; junction bases unmatched: 13. TCRdb passed the 5' RACE reads through MiXCR, listing each CDR3 protein once. This table has about 11,000 distinct CDR3 sequences, 5% to 5.5% appearing once. With respect to this clonotype: Its cognate antigen is unknown.

Indicated time point: sample taken at primary tumor resection. The rearrangement joins TRBV3-1 to TRBJ2-7, with TRBD1 identical over 7 bases. This sample comprised lung tumor tissue, obtained at surgery. The TCR was taken from a male donor with early-stage non-small cell lung cancer. Here the CDR3 reads CASSQDATGNLSDEQYF. The CDR3 coding sequence is TGTGCCAGCAGCCAAGATGCGACAGGGAACCTTTCCGACGAGCAGTACTTC.